The 17 T cell receptor beta chains below were found in one sample sequenced in a study of cytomegalovirus exposure and HLA in healthy donors. The PCR used 60 Vbeta and 13 Jbeta primers. Some clones are missing from TCRdb's copy, which holds only in-frame ones; the method was immunoSEQ multiplex PCR. The table lists about 83,000 clones, 65% to 75% of them singletons. Input material: PBMCs. These receptors originate from a man in his fifties or sixties in good health and CMV-seronegative.

This clone was found once. V is TRBV5-4 and J is TRBJ2-7, with D perhaps matching TRBD2 (5 bases). Germline V gene data show CDR1 as SGHNT and CDR2 as YYREEE (reference sequence). The CDR3 is 12 amino acids. V gave up 0 bases and J gave up 6 bases, with 7 bases separating them. In DNA, the CDR3 is TGTGCCAGCAGCTTGGGAGGACTCGAGCAGTACTTC. It is translated as CASSLGGLEQYF.

There are a few counts of this clone. V and J are TRBV18 and TRBJ2-4, with D perhaps matching TRBD1 (6 bases). The CDR3 contains 17 residues. V lost 8 bases to trimming and J lost 1 base, with 21 bases between them. CDR1 and CDR2 from the germline V gene are KGHSH and LQKENI. DNA of the CDR3: TGTGCCAGCGCCCGGAGTCGGACAGAAGACGCCAAAAACATTCAGTACTTC. Protein sequence: CASARSRTEDAKNIQYF. Full variable domain (outside the CDR3, taken from reference TRBV18 and TRBJ2-4): NAGVMQNPRHLVRRRGQEARLRCSPMKGHSHVYWYRQLPEEGLKFMVYLQKENIIDESGMPKERFSAEFPKEGPSILRIQQVVRGDSAAYFCASARSRTEDAKNIQYFGAGTRLSVL.

This clone was seen only a few times. The chain recombines TRBV6-6 with TRBJ1-1; no firm D call. V lost 0 bases, J lost 3 bases, and 11 bases lay in between. The CDR3 runs 15 residues. Germline CDR1 and CDR2: MNHNY and SVGAGI (reference sequence). The CDR3 DNA reads TGTGCCAGCAGTTACTCAACCGGGGTCGACACTGAAGCTTTCTTT. It yields the protein CASSYSTGVDTEAFF.

Comment on this clone: The germline gene is not matched at one end of the junction; a read error may be the cause. J is TRBJ2-1 and V is TRBV7-9; TRBD2 agrees at 13 bases. Germline V gives CDR1 SEHNR, CDR2 FQNEAQ (reference sequence). The CDR3 is 17 residues long. The CDR3 region is CSSSLGVGLAGNGEQFF. The CDR3 nucleotides are TGTTCCAGCAGCTTAGGAGTGGGACTAGCGGGAAACGGGGAGCAGTTCTTC.

This clone was observed a few times. CDR3 DNA: TGTGCCAGCAGGGGACAGGGGGGTCAGCCCCAGCATTTT. Its protein product is CASRGQGGQPQHF. V gene TRBV27 combines with J gene TRBJ1-5; 11 nucleotides align to TRBD1. The CDR3 length is 13 residues. The germline V gene has CDR1 MNHEY and CDR2 SMNVEV (reference sequence). Trimming at V came to 6 bases and at J to 6 bases, leaving 1 base not matched to a gene.

There are a few counts of this clone. The gene calls are TRBV5-1 and TRBJ1-1, with a possible D match to TRBD1 (5 bases). V lost 6 bases and J 0 bases, leaving 12 bases between the germline ends. This CDR3 comprises 14 residues. Germline CDR1 and CDR2: SGHRS and YFSETQ. The chain's CDR3 is CASTPTAVNTEAFF. The DNA of the CDR3 is TGCGCCAGCACCCCGACAGCCGTGAACACTGAAGCTTTCTTT.

The chain joins TRBV30 to TRBJ1-2; no clear D gene. CDR1 and CDR2 from the germline V gene are GTSNPN and SVGIG (reference sequence). V lost 0 bases and J lost 7, with 9 bases in between. CDR3 length: 12 amino acids. The CDR3 loop is CAWSVGGTGYTF. CDR3 coding DNA: TGTGCCTGGAGTGTCGGAGGAACTGGCTACACCTTC.

This rearrangement joins TRBV10-3 to TRBJ2-7; 11 bases map to TRBD2. The CDR3 contains 14 residues. Germline V gene data show CDR1 as ENHRY and CDR2 as SYGVKD. V shed 4 bases, J shed 6 bases, and the junction held 5 bases outside the gene matches. The CDR3 sequence: CAISGSGGAGEQYF. DNA for the CDR3: TGTGCCATCAGTGGTAGCGGGGGGGCGGGCGAGCAGTACTTC.

The rearrangement uses TRBV7-8 and TRBJ2-1; 9 bases agree with TRBD2. V shed 8 bases and J 7 bases; nucleotides not matched to a gene: 12. The CDR3 sequence is 15 residues long. Germline CDR1 reads SGHVS; CDR2 reads FQNEAQ. The CDR3 region has the DNA TGTGCCAGCCGCCCTCCAGCGGGGGGCCGGAATGAGCAGTTCTTC. Translation gives CASRPPAGGRNEQFF.

The chain uses TRBV5-1 and TRBJ2-4; 11 nucleotides match TRBD2. CDR3 length equals 15 residues. Germline CDR1 reads SGHRS; CDR2 reads YFSETQ. The V gene end was trimmed by 4 bases and the J gene end by 8 bases; junction bases not matched to a gene: 8. Written as DNA, the CDR3 is TGCGCCAGCAGCCGTCTAGCGGGGGGCGGGGACATTCAGTACTTC. Amino acid sequence: CASSRLAGGGDIQYF.

With regard to this clone: Mismatch with germline at one junction end may stem from a read error. The chain combines TRBV7-9 with TRBJ1-1; a weak D match, TRBD1 (5 bases). The CDR3 extends over 14 amino acids. Germline V gene data show CDR1 as SEHNR and CDR2 as FQNEAQ (reference sequence). DNA for the CDR3: TGTTCCAGCACCCAGACTGGGGGGAAGTCTGAAGCTTTCTTT. This translates into CSSTQTGGKSEAFF.

In this sample, this clone turned up a few times. The rearrangement uses TRBV30 and TRBJ1-6, with 8 positions matching TRBD1. CDR1 is GTSNPN, CDR2 SVGIG, per germline (reference sequence). With V trimmed by 8 bases and J by 0 bases, 6 bases remained unmatched. This CDR3 contains 15 residues. The CDR3 protein is CAAGQASSYNSPLHF. CDR3 bases: TGTGCCGCGGGACAGGCGAGCTCCTATAATTCACCCCTCCACTTT.

This chain uses TRBV19 with TRBJ2-7; D is uncertain. The CDR3 has 13 amino acids. V lost 3 bases, J lost 2 bases, and 8 bases lay in between. Germline V gives CDR1 LNHDA, CDR2 SQIVND (reference sequence). The CDR3 DNA reads TGTGCCAGTAGTATCAACAGTGCCTACGAGCAGTACTTC. Encoded protein: CASSINSAYEQYF.

This clone was detected only a few times. V gene TRBV7-2 combines with J gene TRBJ1-4; no clear D gene. This CDR3 spans 13 amino acids. CDR1 and CDR2 from the germline V gene are SGHTA and FQGNSA. The V end was cut by 3 bases, the J end by 9 bases, with 11 bases between. The CDR3 nucleotides are TGTGCCAGCAGCTTCAGAGGGATGCAAAAACTGTTTTTT. It is translated as CASSFRGMQKLFF.

J is TRBJ2-7 and V is TRBV19; weak D call: TRBD2 (7 bases). This CDR3 comprises 16 residues. Germline CDR1 reads LNHDA; CDR2 reads SQIVND (reference sequence). V lost 4 bases to trimming and J lost 2 bases, with 18 bases between them. CDR3 sequence: CASSTPGGLEAYEQYF. The CDR3 nucleotides read TGTGCCAGTAGTACCCCCGGGGGGCTTGAGGCCTACGAGCAGTACTTC. The full variable domain, its missing parts supplied by reference TRBV19 and TRBJ2-7, is DGGITQSPKYLFRKEGQNVTLSCEQNLNHDAMYWYRQDPGQGLRLIYYSQIVNDFQKGDIAEGYSVSREKKESFPLTVTSAQKNPTAFYLCASSTPGGLEAYEQYFGPGTRLTVT.

J is TRBJ2-5 and V is TRBV5-6; D is undetermined. The J call may not be correct, given that the DNA end is closer to TRBJ2-7. The CDR3 extends over 13 amino acids. Germline V gene lookup returns CDR1 SGHDT and CDR2 YYEEEE. Here the CDR3 reads CASSFESSYEQYF. The CDR3 coding sequence is TGTGCCAGCAGCTTCGAGAGCTCCTACGAGCAGTACTTC.

The chain is built from TRBV27 and TRBJ1-3; tentative D call: TRBD1 (6 bases). Trimming removed 5 bases at V and 4 bases at J, with 12 bases between. CDR1 is MNHEY and CDR2 is SMNVEV in the germline V gene (reference sequence). CDR3 length equals 14 residues. This CDR3 reads CASSLQGAGNTIYF. The CDR3 DNA sequence: TGTGCCAGCAGTCTACAGGGTGCCGGAAACACCATATATTTT.